These 10 T cell receptor beta chains were sequenced from one sample in a study of T cell responses to AZD1222 COVID-19 vaccine. Generated by immunoSEQ multiplex PCR, the TCRdb table keeps only in-frame clones and is missing some. The sample consists of some 200,000 clones, around 89% of them appearing once. Sequenced here: peripheral blood, sampled on day 0 of AZD1222 vaccination. These receptors all come from an adult in good health.

In this sample, this clone turned up once. The chain employs TRBV19 and TRBJ2-3; 11 nucleotides align to TRBD1. Per the germline V gene, CDR1 is LNHDA and CDR2 is SQIVND (reference sequence). With 5 bases clipped from V and 5 bases from J, the junction kept 9 bases outside the gene matches. The CDR3 runs to 16 residues. This CDR3 is CASSHLPGQGGDTQYF. The CDR3 DNA follows: TGTGCCAGTAGTCACCTACCGGGACAGGGGGGAGATACGCAGTATTTT.

This rearrangement joins TRBV15 to TRBJ2-5; no clear D gene. CDR1 and CDR2 from the germline V gene are LNHNV and YYDKDF (reference sequence). V was cut by 0 bases and J by 5 bases, with 10 bases left in between. This CDR3 is built from 14 residues. The CDR3 loop is CATSRDRFRETQYF. CDR3 coding DNA: TGTGCCACCAGCAGAGATCGATTCAGGGAGACCCAGTACTTC.

This clone has a single count. J is TRBJ2-3 and V is TRBV27, with 8 bases that match TRBD2. CDR3 length: 15 amino acids. J was trimmed by 4 bases and V by 5 bases; bases with no gene match: 8. CDR1 is MNHEY and CDR2 is SMNVEV in the germline V gene (reference sequence). In DNA, the CDR3 is TGTGCCAGCAGTCAGAGCGGGAGTGTCCCAGATACGCAGTATTTT. Its translation: CASSQSGSVPDTQYF.

The chain is built from TRBV13 and TRBJ1-6, with no clear D. The CDR3 contains 17 residues. Between the trimmed V and J ends, which lost 5 bases and 9 bases, there was a span of 23 bases. In germline, CDR1 is PRHDT, CDR2 FYEKMQ (reference sequence). The CDR3 DNA is TGTGCCAGCAGCCCTCGATTAGAGGCGCGGCGAGGTTCACCCCTCCACTTT. This codes for CASSPRLEARRGSPLHF.

The chain links TRBV11-2 to TRBJ2-7; D might be TRBD1 or TRBD2, each matching 5 bases. The CDR3 covers 14 residues. Trimming took off 3 bases at V and 4 bases at J, with 13 bases between the two ends. The germline CDR1 and CDR2 sequences are SGHAT and FQNNGV. The CDR3 DNA sequence: TGTGCCAGCAGCTTTGTGGGGACGGAGTACGAGCAGTACTTC. Amino acid sequence: CASSFVGTEYEQYF.

The V and J genes are TRBV7-9 and TRBJ2-1; TRBD1 might be the D (5 bases). The CDR3 is 16 amino acids. The V and J ends lost 2 bases and 9 bases respectively, with 20 bases between them. Germline loops: CDR1 SEHNR, CDR2 FQNEAQ (reference sequence). Here the CDR3 reads CASSLNPRASLSEQFF. The CDR3 bases are TGTGCCAGCAGCTTAAACCCCAGGGCCTCACTAAGTGAGCAGTTCTTC. Combining the CDR3 with reference TRBV7-9 and TRBJ2-1 gives the whole variable domain DTGVSQNPRHKITKRGQNVTFRCDPISEHNRLYWYRQTLGQGPEFLTYFQNEAQLEKSRLLSDRFSAERPKGSFSTLEIQRTEQGDSAMYLCASSLNPRASLSEQFFGPGTRLTVL.

The V call is TRBV30, the J call TRBJ2-5; tentative D call: TRBD1 (6 bases). CDR1 is GTSNPN and CDR2 is SVGIG in the germline V gene (reference sequence). The CDR3 loop spans 15 amino acids. The V gene lost 0 bases and the J gene lost 4 bases, with 15 bases spanning the gap. CDR3 region: CAWSVPLGTRETQYF. The CDR3 DNA reads as TGTGCCTGGAGTGTACCGCTTGGGACAAGAGAGACCCAGTACTTC.

The gene calls are TRBV7-6 and TRBJ2-7; the D gene could be TRBD1 or TRBD2 (5 bases each). V was trimmed by 0 bases and J by 7 bases, leaving 13 bases between them. The CDR3 runs 14 residues. CDR1 and CDR2 from the germline V gene are SGHVS and FNYEAQ. CDR3: CASSLAGTAMEQYF. For the CDR3, the DNA is TGTGCCAGCAGCTTAGCCGGGACGGCCATGGAGCAGTACTTC. Full variable domain (rest looked up from reference TRBV7-6 and TRBJ2-7): GAGVSQSPRYKVTKRGQDVALRCDPISGHVSLYWYRQALGQGPEFLTYFNYEAQQDKSGLPNDRFSAERPEGSISTLTIQRTEQRDSAMYRCASSLAGTAMEQYFGPGTRLTVT.

The gene calls are TRBV13 and TRBJ2-4; maybe TRBD1 (6 bases). V lost 3 bases and J lost 7, with 19 bases in between. The CDR3 length is 16 residues. Germline V gene data show CDR1 as PRHDT and CDR2 as FYEKMQ (reference sequence). CDR3: CASSLKTQGRGNIQYF. The CDR3 DNA sequence: TGTGCCAGCAGCTTGAAGACACAGGGTCGAGGTAACATTCAGTACTTC.

Remarks on this clone: The same CDR3 also results from other DNA sequences found in this sample. V and J are TRBV6-1 and TRBJ2-5, with D unresolved. V shed 1 base and J shed 4 bases, with 7 bases lying between them. CDR3 size: 13 residues. The germline V gene encodes CDR1 MNHNS and CDR2 SASEGT. Written as DNA, the CDR3 is TGTGCCAGCAGTGAAGTGTGGGGAGAGACCCAGTACTTC. Amino acid sequence: CASSEVWGETQYF.